This T cell receptor beta chain was sequenced during a study of cytomegalovirus exposure and HLA in healthy donors. Regarding the study as a whole: Follow-up analysis found HLA locus-dependent TCR association rates, highest for DRB1 and lowest for HLA-C. V- and J-gene trimming in TCR beta was tied to a missense DCLRE1C variant by an analysis performed later. Sequencing likely produced, as an artifact, a cluster of highly shared sequence variants. In a later analysis, specific HLA alleles were associated with 15,000 to 20,000 TCR beta sequences at a 0.05 false discovery rate.

The PCR contained 60 Vbeta and 13 Jbeta primers. TCRdb's table, derived via immunoSEQ multiplex PCR, lists solely in-frame clones and lacks some. This repertoire includes 75,000 to 95,000 clones. Of note for this clone: What it binds is not known.

CDR1 is MNHEY and CDR2 is SVGAGI in the germline V gene. J gave up 4 bases and V 2 bases, and 7 bases lay outside the gene matches. The CDR3 has 15 amino acids. The clonotype originates from a girl between 5 and 17 years old in good health and CMV-seropositive. The J gene is TRBJ1-2, the V gene TRBV6-5, with TRBD1 matching over 7 bases. Sequenced sample: PBMCs. This CDR3 reads CASSYQQGMGYGYTF. The DNA of the CDR3 is TGTGCCAGCAGTTACCAACAGGGGATGGGCTATGGCTACACCTTC.